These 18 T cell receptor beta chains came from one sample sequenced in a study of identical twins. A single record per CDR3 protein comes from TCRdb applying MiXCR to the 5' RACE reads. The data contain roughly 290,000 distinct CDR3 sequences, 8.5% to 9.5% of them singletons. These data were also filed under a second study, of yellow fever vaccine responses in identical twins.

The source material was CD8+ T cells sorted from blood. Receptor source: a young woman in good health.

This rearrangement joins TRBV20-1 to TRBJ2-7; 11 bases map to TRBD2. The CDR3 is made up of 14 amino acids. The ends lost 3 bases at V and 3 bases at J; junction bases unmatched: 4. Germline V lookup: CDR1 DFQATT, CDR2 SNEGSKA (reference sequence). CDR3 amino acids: CSARDTSGSYEQYF. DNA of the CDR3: TGCAGTGCTAGGGACACTAGCGGGAGCTACGAGCAGTACTTC.

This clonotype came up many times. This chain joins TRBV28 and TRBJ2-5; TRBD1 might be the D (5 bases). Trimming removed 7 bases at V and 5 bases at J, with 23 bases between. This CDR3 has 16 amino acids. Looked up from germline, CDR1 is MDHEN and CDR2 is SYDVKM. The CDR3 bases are TGTGCCAGCAAATCCCCCACAGGTGTCATGAGGGAGACCCAGTACTTC. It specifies CASKSPTGVMRETQYF.

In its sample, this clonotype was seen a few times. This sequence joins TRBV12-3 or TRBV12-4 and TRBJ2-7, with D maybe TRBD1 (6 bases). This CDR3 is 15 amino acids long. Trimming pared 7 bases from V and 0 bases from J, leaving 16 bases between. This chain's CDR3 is CASTPTGDGSYEQYF. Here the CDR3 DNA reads TGTGCCAGCACCCCGACAGGTGACGGCTCCTACGAGCAGTACTTC.

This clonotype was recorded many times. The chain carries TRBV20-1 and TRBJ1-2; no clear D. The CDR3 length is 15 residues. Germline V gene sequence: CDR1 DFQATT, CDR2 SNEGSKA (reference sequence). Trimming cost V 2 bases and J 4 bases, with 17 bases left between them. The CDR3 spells CSARTGILGPYGYTF. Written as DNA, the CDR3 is TGCAGTGCTAGAACCGGGATTTTGGGTCCCTATGGCTACACCTTC.

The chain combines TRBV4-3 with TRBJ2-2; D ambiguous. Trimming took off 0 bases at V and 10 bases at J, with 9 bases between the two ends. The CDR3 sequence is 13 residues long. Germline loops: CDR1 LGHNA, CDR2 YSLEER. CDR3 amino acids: CASSQDRFAELFF. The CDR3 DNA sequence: TGCGCCAGCAGCCAAGATCGGTTTGCGGAGCTGTTTTTT.

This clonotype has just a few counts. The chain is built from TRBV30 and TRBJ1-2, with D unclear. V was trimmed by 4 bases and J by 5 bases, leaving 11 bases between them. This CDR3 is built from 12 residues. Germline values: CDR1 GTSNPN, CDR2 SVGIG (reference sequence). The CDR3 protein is CAWTGVEYGYTF. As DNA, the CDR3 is TGTGCCTGGACCGGGGTGGAGTATGGCTACACCTTC.

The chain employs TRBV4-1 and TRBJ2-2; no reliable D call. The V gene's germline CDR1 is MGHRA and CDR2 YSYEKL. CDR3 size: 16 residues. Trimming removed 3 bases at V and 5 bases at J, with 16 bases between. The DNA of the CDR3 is TGCGCCAGCAGCCAGATAGAACAGAAAAGGACCGGGGAGCTGTTTTTT. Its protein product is CASSQIEQKRTGELFF.

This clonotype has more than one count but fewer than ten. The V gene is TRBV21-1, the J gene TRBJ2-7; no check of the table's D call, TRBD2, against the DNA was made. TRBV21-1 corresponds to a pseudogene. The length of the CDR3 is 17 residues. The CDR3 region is CASSKATPGLVIVEQYF. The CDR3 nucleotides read TGTGCCAGCAGCAAAGCTACCCCGGGACTAGTAATCGTCGAGCAGTACTTC.

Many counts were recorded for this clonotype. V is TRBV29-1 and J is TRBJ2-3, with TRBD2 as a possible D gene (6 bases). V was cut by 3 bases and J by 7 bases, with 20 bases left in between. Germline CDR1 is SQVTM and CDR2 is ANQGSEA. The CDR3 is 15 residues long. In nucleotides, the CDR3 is TGCAGCGTTGACTTCGGGGACTGGAGCGGGTATACGCAGTATTTT. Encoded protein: CSVDFGDWSGYTQYF.

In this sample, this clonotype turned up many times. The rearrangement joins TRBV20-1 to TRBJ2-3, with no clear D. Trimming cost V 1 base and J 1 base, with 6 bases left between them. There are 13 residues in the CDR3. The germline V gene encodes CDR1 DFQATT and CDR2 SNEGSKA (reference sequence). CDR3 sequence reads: CSARVVGTDTQYF. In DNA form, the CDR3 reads TGCAGTGCTAGAGTAGTCGGCACAGATACGCAGTATTTT.

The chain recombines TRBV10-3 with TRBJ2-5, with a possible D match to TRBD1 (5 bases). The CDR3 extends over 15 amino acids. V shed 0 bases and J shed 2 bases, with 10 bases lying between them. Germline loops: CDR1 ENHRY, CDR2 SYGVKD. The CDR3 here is CAISESTTVQETQYF. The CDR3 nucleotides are TGTGCCATCAGTGAGTCCACGACAGTACAAGAGACCCAGTACTTC.

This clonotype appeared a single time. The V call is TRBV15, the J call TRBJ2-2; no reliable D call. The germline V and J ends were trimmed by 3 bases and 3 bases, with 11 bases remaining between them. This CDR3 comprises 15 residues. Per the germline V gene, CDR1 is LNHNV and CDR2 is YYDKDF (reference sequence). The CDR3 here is CATSRDGPHTGELFF. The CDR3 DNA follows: TGTGCCACCAGCAGGGACGGTCCCCACACCGGGGAGCTGTTTTTT. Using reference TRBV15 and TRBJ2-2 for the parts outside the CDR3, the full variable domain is DAMVIQNPRYQVTQFGKPVTLSCSQTLNHNVMYWYQQKSSQAPKLLFHYYDKDFNNEADTPDNFQSRRPNTSFCFLDIRSPGLGDTAMYLCATSRDGPHTGELFFGEGSRLTVL.

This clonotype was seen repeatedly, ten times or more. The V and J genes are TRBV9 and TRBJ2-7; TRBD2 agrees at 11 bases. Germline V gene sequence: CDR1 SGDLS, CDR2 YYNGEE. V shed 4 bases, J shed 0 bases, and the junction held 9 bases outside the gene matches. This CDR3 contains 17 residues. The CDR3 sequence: CASSPWVTSGGSYEQYF. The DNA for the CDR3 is TGTGCCAGCAGCCCTTGGGTAACTAGCGGGGGCTCCTACGAGCAGTACTTC.

The CDR3 nucleotides read TGTGCCAGCAGCGACGGACGACTAGCGGGGGGTCTCTCCTACAATGAGCAGTTCTTC. This gives the protein CASSDGRLAGGLSYNEQFF. The chain is built from TRBV11-1 and TRBJ2-1; the match to TRBD2 covers 13 bases. Germline-derived CDR1 and CDR2 are SGHAT and FQDESV (reference sequence). This CDR3 region has 19 residues. V shed 5 bases and J 0 bases; nucleotides not matched to a gene: 10.

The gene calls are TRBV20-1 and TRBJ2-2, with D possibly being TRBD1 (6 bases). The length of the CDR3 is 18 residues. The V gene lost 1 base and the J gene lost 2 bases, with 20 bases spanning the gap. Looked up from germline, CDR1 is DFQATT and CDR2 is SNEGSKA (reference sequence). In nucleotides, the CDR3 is TGCAGTGCTAGAGGCCCGGGACACCTCCAACCTAACACCGGGGAGCTGTTTTTT. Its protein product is CSARGPGHLQPNTGELFF.

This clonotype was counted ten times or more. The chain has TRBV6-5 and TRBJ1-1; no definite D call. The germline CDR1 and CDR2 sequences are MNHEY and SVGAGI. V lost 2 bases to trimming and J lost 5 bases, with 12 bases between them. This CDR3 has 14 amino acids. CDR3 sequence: CASSYGPVGTEAFF. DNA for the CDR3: TGTGCCAGCAGTTACGGCCCGGTAGGGACTGAAGCTTTCTTT.

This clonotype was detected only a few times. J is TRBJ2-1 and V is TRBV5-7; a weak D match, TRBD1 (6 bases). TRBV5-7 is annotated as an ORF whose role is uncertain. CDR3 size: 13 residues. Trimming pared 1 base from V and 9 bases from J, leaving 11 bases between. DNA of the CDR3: TGTGCCAGCAGCTTGAACAGGGTTATTGAGCAGTTCTTC. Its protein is CASSLNRVIEQFF.

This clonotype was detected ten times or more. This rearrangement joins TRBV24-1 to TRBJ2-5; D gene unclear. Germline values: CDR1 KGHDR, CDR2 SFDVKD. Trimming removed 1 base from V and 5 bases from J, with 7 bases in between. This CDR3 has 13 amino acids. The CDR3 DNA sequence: TGTGCCACCAGTGATTTAGCCAGGGAGACCCAGTACTTC. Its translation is CATSDLARETQYF.